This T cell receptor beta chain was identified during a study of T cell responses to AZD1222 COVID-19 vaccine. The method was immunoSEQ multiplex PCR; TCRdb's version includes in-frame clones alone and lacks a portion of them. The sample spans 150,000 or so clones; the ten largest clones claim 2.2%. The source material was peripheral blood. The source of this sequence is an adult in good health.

The CDR3 region is CASSLSASRDYEQYF. In nucleotides, the CDR3 is TGTGCCAGCAGTCTGAGCGCCTCCAGAGACTACGAGCAGTACTTC. The gene calls are TRBV5-5 and TRBJ2-7; D remains unclear. Germline loops: CDR1 SGHKS, CDR2 YYEKEE (reference sequence). This CDR3 has 15 residues. Trimming left V 5 bases short and J 3 bases short, with 18 bases between.